The next 22 T cell receptor beta chains were all read from a single sample in a study of response to subunit inactivated influenza vaccine. TCRdb reprocessed the RT-PCR reads with MiXCR, giving one entry per CDR3 protein. The sample lists 600,000 to 850,000 distinct CDR3 sequences, around 15% seen once, with approximately 7.6% in the top ten. The sequenced sample was PBMCs from blood, obtained approximately 15 days before vaccination. These receptors were collected from a man aged 50-60 years who received an inactivated influenza vaccine.

This clonotype was picked up many times. The chain links TRBV28 to TRBJ2-7, with D unresolved. The CDR3 has 11 amino acids. The germline V gene has CDR1 MDHEN and CDR2 SYDVKM. CDR3 region: CASSDPYEQYF. The CDR3 nucleotides read TGTGCTTCTTCCGATCCCTACGAGCAGTACTTC.

CDR3 nucleotide sequence: TGCAGTGCTAGGAGTCTGAGCAATCAGCCCCAGCATTTT. Amino acids: CSARSLSNQPQHF. V usage is TRBV20-1 and J usage is TRBJ1-5, with D unresolved. This CDR3 spans 13 amino acids. Germline V gene lookup returns CDR1 DFQATT and CDR2 SNEGSKA (reference sequence). The V gene lost 3 bases and the J gene lost 1 base, with 7 bases spanning the gap.

V usage is TRBV7-9 and J usage is TRBJ2-1; no firm D call. Germline V gives CDR1 SEHNR, CDR2 FQNEAQ (reference sequence). The CDR3 covers 16 residues. The V end was cut by 2 bases, the J end by 1 base, with 12 bases between. The CDR3 coding sequence is TGTGCCAGCAGCTTAAGATCGGCACCTTCCTACAATGAGCAGTTCTTC. Its protein product is CASSLRSAPSYNEQFF.

In this sample, this clonotype turned up a few times. The V call is TRBV7-6, the J call TRBJ2-7; D ambiguous. Trimming removed 5 bases at V and 3 bases at J, with 11 bases between. CDR3 size: 13 residues. Germline V gives CDR1 SGHVS, CDR2 FNYEAQ. Written as DNA, the CDR3 is TGTGCCAGCAGCCACGAAGACGGCTACGAGCAGTACTTC. Encoded protein: CASSHEDGYEQYF.

The chain has TRBV20-1 and TRBJ2-5; D is uncertain. CDR3 length equals 15 residues. With 1 base removed from V and 7 bases from J, the gap between germline ends came to 19 bases. The germline V gene has CDR1 DFQATT and CDR2 SNEGSKA (reference sequence). CDR3 in amino acids: CSARGGGYLKATQYF. In nucleotides, the CDR3 is TGCAGTGCTAGAGGAGGCGGTTACCTCAAGGCGACCCAGTACTTC.

This chain joins TRBV5-8 and TRBJ2-3; D call uncertain. Looked up from germline, CDR1 is SGHTS and CDR2 is YDEGEE. V lost 0 bases and J lost 5, with 10 bases in between. The CDR3 is 14 residues long. CDR3 amino acids: CASSLVSRIDTQYF. In nucleotides, the CDR3 is TGTGCCAGCAGCTTGGTCTCTCGCATAGATACGCAGTATTTT.

This clonotype was seen a handful of times. This CDR3 is CASSLGGAGSSYNSPLHF. DNA of the CDR3: TGTGCCAGCAGCTTAGGGGGGGCAGGGAGCTCCTATAATTCACCCCTCCACTTT. The rearrangement uses TRBV11-2 and TRBJ1-6, with D perhaps TRBD1 (6 bases). The CDR3 loop spans 18 amino acids. V was trimmed by 1 base and J by 0 bases, leaving 13 bases between them. CDR1 and CDR2 from the germline V gene are SGHAT and FQNNGV.

This clonotype was counted only a few times. The genes are TRBV7-8 and TRBJ1-4, with D unresolved. The CDR3 runs 15 residues. The germline V gene encodes CDR1 SGHVS and CDR2 FQNEAQ. V was cut by 1 base and J by 5 bases, with 11 bases left in between. This CDR3 reads CASSLERRYNEKLFF. The CDR3 bases are TGTGCCAGCAGCTTAGAACGGCGGTACAATGAAAAACTGTTTTTT.

This clonotype was seen ten or more times. J is TRBJ2-2 and V is TRBV20-1, with D possibly TRBD2 on 5 matching bases. The CDR3 extends over 14 amino acids. Germline CDR1 is DFQATT and CDR2 is SNEGSKA (reference sequence). The V and J ends lost 4 bases and 0 bases respectively, with 9 bases between them. In DNA form, the CDR3 reads TGCAGTGCTAAGCGGCAGTCGAACACCGGGGAGCTGTTTTTT. This encodes CSAKRQSNTGELFF.

The CDR3 nucleotides read TGCAGTGCTAGAGACCCGACAGGGGGCCGAGCAGCTTTCTTT. This codes for CSARDPTGGRAAFF. The chain couples TRBV20-1 to TRBJ1-1, with 10 bases identical to TRBD1. Germline V gene lookup returns CDR1 DFQATT and CDR2 SNEGSKA (reference sequence). This CDR3 comprises 14 residues. V lost 0 bases and J lost 10; bases outside the gene matches: 8.

This clonotype was counted at least ten times. The rearrangement uses TRBV5-1 and TRBJ2-2; D ambiguous. Germline V CDR1 and CDR2: SGHRS, YFSETQ. V lost 0 bases, J lost 7 bases, and 7 bases lay in between. The CDR3 is made up of 13 amino acids. The CDR3, as DNA: TGCGCCAGCAGCTTGGTGGGTGTCGGGGAGCTGTTTTTT. Translated: CASSLVGVGELFF.

This clonotype has more than one count but fewer than ten. V gene TRBV20-1 combines with J gene TRBJ1-4; D perhaps matches TRBD1 (5 bases). V gave up 6 bases and J gave up 8 bases, with 16 bases separating them. Germline V gene data show CDR1 as DFQATT and CDR2 as SNEGSKA (reference sequence). This CDR3 has 13 amino acids. CDR3 in amino acids: CSAQRGMIEKLFF. For the CDR3, the DNA is TGCAGTGCGCAGCGGGGGATGATCGAAAAACTGTTTTTT.

In its sample, this clonotype was seen many times. V gene TRBV28 combines with J gene TRBJ2-7, with D perhaps matching TRBD2 (5 bases). This CDR3 contains 15 residues. CDR1 MDHEN and CDR2 SYDVKM come from the germline V gene. The V gene lost 1 base and the J gene lost 3 bases, with 13 bases spanning the gap. The CDR3 DNA reads as TGTGCCAGCAGTTTATTTCGCGGGTTCTACTACGAGCAGTACTTC. The encoded protein is CASSLFRGFYYEQYF.

The chain has TRBV6-5 and TRBJ2-7, with D unresolved. Per germline, CDR1 MNHEY and CDR2 SVGAGI. The CDR3 has 13 residues. V was pared by 4 bases and J by 6 bases, with 13 bases between. The CDR3 sequence: CASSFQPGSEQYF. CDR3 nucleotides: TGTGCCAGCAGTTTTCAGCCGGGTTCCGAGCAGTACTTC.

This clonotype was picked up a small number of times. The rearrangement uses TRBV7-2 and TRBJ2-3; the match to TRBD2 covers 7 bases. The germline CDR1 and CDR2 sequences are SGHTA and FQGNSA. This CDR3 is 15 amino acids long. V trimming: 8 bases; J trimming: 6 bases; junction bases outside the gene matches: 14. The CDR3 protein is CASLQSRGSGDTQYF. The CDR3, as DNA: TGTGCCAGCCTACAGTCGCGGGGGTCCGGGGATACGCAGTATTTT.

This clonotype has a handful of counts. The genes are TRBV7-9 and TRBJ2-1; D may be TRBD2 (5 bases). The CDR3 is made up of 15 amino acids. V lost 3 bases to trimming and J lost 8 bases, with 17 bases between them. CDR1 and CDR2 from the germline V gene are SEHNR and FQNEAQ (reference sequence). This chain's CDR3 is CASSFSWFAGDEQFF. The CDR3 nucleotides are TGTGCCAGCAGCTTTTCGTGGTTCGCGGGCGATGAGCAGTTCTTC.

This clonotype was counted a few times. The chain combines TRBV2 with TRBJ2-4; D may correspond to TRBD1 or TRBD2 (5 bases each). V lost 6 bases to trimming and J lost 8 bases, with 20 bases between them. Germline CDR1 is SNHLY and CDR2 is FYNNEI. This CDR3 has 15 amino acids. Written as DNA, the CDR3 is TGTGCCAGCAGGGGCGGGTTGGGGCCGCAAGACATTCAGTACTTC. Amino acids: CASRGGLGPQDIQYF.

This clonotype has more than one count but fewer than ten. V usage is TRBV6-2 or TRBV6-3 and J usage is TRBJ1-5; D is perhaps TRBD1 (6 bases). This CDR3 comprises 17 residues. V was shortened by 5 bases and J by 6 bases, with 23 bases between the two germline ends. Germline CDR1 reads MNHEY; CDR2 reads SVGEGT. CDR3 region: CASSGPGVRDKGQPQHF. For the CDR3, the DNA is TGTGCCAGCAGTGGTCCCGGTGTCCGGGACAAGGGTCAGCCCCAGCATTTT.

The chain employs TRBV18 and TRBJ1-3, with D unclear. V gave up 6 bases and J gave up 0 bases, with 12 bases separating them. This CDR3 region has 15 residues. Germline loops: CDR1 KGHSH, CDR2 LQKENI. CDR3 protein: CASSQRGSSGNTIYF. The CDR3 nucleotides are TGTGCCAGCTCCCAAAGAGGATCCTCTGGAAACACCATATATTTT. The entire variable domain, with the rest obtained from reference TRBV18 and TRBJ1-3, is as follows: NAGVMQNPRHLVRRRGQEARLRCSPMKGHSHVYWYRQLPEEGLKFMVYLQKENIIDESGMPKERFSAEFPKEGPSILRIQQVVRGDSAAYFCASSQRGSSGNTIYFGEGSWLTVV.

The CDR3 spells CASSLAGGRGGYEQYF. CDR3 nucleotide sequence: TGTGCCAGCAGCTTAGCGGGCGGGCGAGGTGGTTACGAGCAGTACTTC. The genes are TRBV7-9 and TRBJ2-7; possible D gene TRBD2, 5 bases. The V end lost 0 bases, the J end lost 4 bases, and 16 bases lay between the germline ends. The CDR3 has 16 residues. Germline loops: CDR1 SEHNR, CDR2 FQNEAQ (reference sequence).

This clonotype has a count of ten or more. The chain employs TRBV29-1 and TRBJ2-1; D might be TRBD1 (5 bases). Trimming removed 3 bases from V and 10 bases from J, with 7 bases in between. Germline CDR1 and CDR2: SQVTM and ANQGSEA. The CDR3 extends over 10 amino acids. DNA for the CDR3: TGCAGCGTTGATCAGGGAGAGCAGTTCTTC. Translation gives CSVDQGEQFF.

The V gene is TRBV4-2, the J gene TRBJ2-1; D is unclear. Trimming removed 4 bases from V and 4 bases from J, with 14 bases in between. Germline V gene data show CDR1 as LGHNA and CDR2 as YNFKEQ. The CDR3 loop spans 15 amino acids. CDR3 sequence reads: CASSRPGIGYNEQFF. For the CDR3, the DNA is TGTGCCAGCAGCCGACCGGGCATAGGTTACAATGAGCAGTTCTTC.